Listed below are T cell receptor beta chains from one sample, sequenced in a study of T-cell reconstitution after alpha-beta-depleted transplantation in children. TCRdb used MiXCR to reprocess the PCR reads, holding one entry per CDR3 protein. The top ten hold less than 9% of the sample, which has about 300,000 distinct CDR3 sequences, around 9.1% seen once. The sample was PBMCs, taken before TCRalphabeta/CD19-depleted stem cell transplant. The receptors were sampled from a boy in the first two years of life with acute myeloid leukemia, due to receive a stem cell transplant. Each CDR3 is given with its conserved first and last residue. A D gene is named only where the DNA matches it firmly. Not every row has a clone size; where given, it reads once, few, many or a size class.

j_call clone_size v_call d_call cdr3_aa cdr3_nt
TRBJ2-4 many TRBV20-1 - CSARGSGGLAKNIQYF TGCAGTGCTAGAGGTTCTGGGGGTCTAGCCAAAAACATTCAGTACTTC
TRBJ1-2 - TRBV7-2 - CASSLGTMRQAF TGTGCCAGCAGCTTAGGAACCATGAGACAGGCCTTC
TRBJ2-3 many TRBV7-3 TRBD2 CASSQSAGGGLADTQYF TGTGCCAGCAGCCAGTCTGCCGGGGGGGGCCTCGCAGATACGCAGTATTTT
TRBJ2-7 few TRBV18 TRBD1 CASSPGTGGSYEQYF TGTGCCAGCTCTCCCGGGACAGGGGGATCCTACGAGCAGTACTTC
TRBJ2-5 few TRBV11-2 TRBD2 CASSSTSLGTTRRETQYF TGTGCCAGCAGCTCAACATCCCTTGGGACTACTAGGAGGGAGACCCAGTACTTC
TRBJ2-7 - TRBV28 TRBD1 CSSSSGQAYEQYF TGTTCCAGCAGTTCCGGACAGGCCTACGAGCAGTACTTC
TRBJ2-3 many TRBV10-3 - CASGGRDTQYF TGTGCCAGCGGAGGGAGGGATACGCAGTATTTT
TRBJ2-3 many TRBV29-1 TRBD2 CSVSGTSGTPGTDTQYF TGCAGCGTGTCCGGGACTAGCGGGACTCCTGGCACAGATACGCAGTATTTT
TRBJ2-5 many TRBV24-1 - CATSDYRTEETQYF TGTGCCACCAGTGATTACCGGACAGAAGAGACCCAGTACTTC
TRBJ2-3 many TRBV20-1 - CSARERGSTDTQYF TGCAGTGCTAGAGAGAGGGGGAGCACAGATACGCAGTATTTT
TRBJ2-2 - TRBV7-3 TRBD1 CASSFTRTGANTGELFF TGTGCCAGCAGCTTTACCCGGACAGGGGCAAACACCGGGGAGCTGTTTTTT
TRBJ2-2 once TRBV7-2 TRBD2 CASRPTSGYTGELFF TGTGCCAGCAGACCCACTAGCGGTTACACCGGGGAGCTGTTTTTT
TRBJ2-7 many TRBV20-1 - CSPQRGRLYEQYF TGCAGTCCCCAGAGAGGGAGACTCTACGAGCAGTACTTC
TRBJ2-1 few TRBV24-1 TRBD1 CATSDLPMLTGTGSYNEQFF TGTGCCACCAGTGATTTGCCCATGCTCACCGGGACAGGTTCCTACAATGAGCAGTTCTTC
TRBJ2-2 - TRBV20-1 TRBD2 CSAEGLAGPFRTGELFF TGCAGTGCTGAAGGACTAGCGGGGCCCTTTCGGACCGGGGAGCTGTTTTTT
TRBJ2-1 many TRBV6-5 TRBD1 CASSHRGLGGGSNEQFF TGTGCCAGCAGTCACAGGGGGCTGGGTGGCGGGAGCAATGAGCAGTTCTTC
TRBJ1-4 - TRBV3-1 TRBD1 CASSGQTGTGGANEKLFF TGTGCCAGCAGCGGACAGACCGGGACAGGAGGGGCTAATGAAAAACTGTTTTTT
TRBJ2-5 many TRBV4-2 - CASSQDGGSSSQETQYF TGTGCCAGCAGCCAAGATGGAGGGTCTAGCTCCCAAGAGACCCAGTACTTC
TRBJ2-3 many TRBV28 TRBD2 CASRAPLAWDTQYF TGTGCCAGCAGGGCCCCACTAGCGTGGGATACGCAGTATTTT
TRBJ2-3 many TRBV29-1 - CSQGGGGVPNTQYF TGCAGCCAAGGGGGGGGAGGAGTGCCAAATACGCAGTATTTT
TRBJ1-6 - TRBV14 - CASSQDYGRDSPLHF TGTGCCAGCAGCCAAGATTATGGGAGAGATTCACCCCTCCACTTT
TRBJ1-5 - TRBV5-1 TRBD1 CASSPTGQGNQPQHF TGCGCCAGCAGCCCCACGGGACAGGGGAATCAGCCCCAGCATTTT
TRBJ2-3 many TRBV27 - CASRPRGSTDTQYF TGTGCCAGCCGCCCCAGGGGTAGCACAGATACGCAGTATTTT
TRBJ1-4 many TRBV7-6 - CASSLAPGNEKLFF TGTGCCAGCAGCTTAGCTCCCGGGAATGAAAAACTGTTTTTT
TRBJ2-3 few TRBV20-1 TRBD2 CSAKREYTDTQYF TGCAGTGCTAAGCGGGAATACACAGATACGCAGTATTTT
TRBJ1-1 many TRBV13 - CASSANLGGTEAFF TGTGCCAGCAGCGCAAACCTAGGGGGCACTGAAGCTTTCTTT
TRBJ2-1 many TRBV5-6 TRBD2 CASSFGTSGPNEQFF TGTGCCAGCAGCTTCGGGACTAGCGGACCGAATGAGCAGTTCTTC
TRBJ2-4 many TRBV14 - CASSQVGGARNIQYF TGTGCCAGCAGCCAAGTGGGGGGGGCAAGGAACATTCAGTACTTC
TRBJ1-1 - TRBV20-1 TRBD1 CSARGTNRGHTEAFF TGCAGTGCTAGAGGGACCAACAGGGGCCACACTGAAGCTTTCTTT
TRBJ2-2 many TRBV25-1 - CASSAFGGLPGELFF TGTGCCAGCAGTGCGTTCGGGGGGCTTCCCGGGGAGCTGTTTTTT
TRBJ1-6 many TRBV20-1 - CSATLPNSPLHF TGCAGTGCCACACTCCCGAATTCACCCCTCCACTTT
TRBJ2-1 - TRBV12-3/TRBV12-4 - CASSRRTALYNEQFF TGTGCCAGCAGTCGTCGGACAGCTCTATACAATGAGCAGTTCTTC
TRBJ2-7 many TRBV28 TRBD2 CASSIKAAGGFGYEQYF TGTGCCAGCAGTATAAAGGCGGCGGGAGGCTTTGGTTACGAGCAGTACTTC
TRBJ2-3 many TRBV6-5 TRBD2 CASSYSSGGTDTQYF TGTGCCAGCAGTTACTCTAGCGGGGGTACAGATACGCAGTATTTT
TRBJ2-7 many TRBV7-9 - CASSFLGDGDYF TGTGCCAGCAGCTTCCTCGGGGACGGGGATTACTTC
TRBJ2-7 many TRBV5-1 - CASRRNSYEQYF TGCGCCAGCAGGCGAAACTCCTACGAGCAGTACTTC
TRBJ1-3 many TRBV12-5 - CASAPNGLSGNTIYF TGTGCTAGTGCCCCTAATGGGTTGAGCGGAAACACCATATATTTT